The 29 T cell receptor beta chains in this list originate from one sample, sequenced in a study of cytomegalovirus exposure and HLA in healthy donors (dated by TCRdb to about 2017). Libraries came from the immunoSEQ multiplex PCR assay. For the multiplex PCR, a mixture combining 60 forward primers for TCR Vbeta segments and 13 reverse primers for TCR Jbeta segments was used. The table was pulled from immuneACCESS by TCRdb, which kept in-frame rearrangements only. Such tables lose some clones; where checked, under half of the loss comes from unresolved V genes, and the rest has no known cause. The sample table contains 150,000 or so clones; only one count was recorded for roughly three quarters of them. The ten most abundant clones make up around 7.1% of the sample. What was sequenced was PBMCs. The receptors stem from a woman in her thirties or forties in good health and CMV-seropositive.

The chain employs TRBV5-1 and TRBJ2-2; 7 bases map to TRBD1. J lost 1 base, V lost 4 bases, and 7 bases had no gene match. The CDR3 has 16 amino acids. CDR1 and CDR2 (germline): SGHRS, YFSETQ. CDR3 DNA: TGCGCCAGCAGCCTGTCCGGGACAGAGAACACCGGGGAGCTGTTTTTT. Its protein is CASSLSGTENTGELFF.

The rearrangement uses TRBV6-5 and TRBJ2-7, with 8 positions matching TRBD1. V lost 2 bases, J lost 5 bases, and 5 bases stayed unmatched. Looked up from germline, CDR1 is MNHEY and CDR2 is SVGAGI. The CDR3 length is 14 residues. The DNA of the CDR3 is TGTGCCAGCAGTTACGGGGACAGGAAACACGAGCAGTACTTC. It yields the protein CASSYGDRKHEQYF.

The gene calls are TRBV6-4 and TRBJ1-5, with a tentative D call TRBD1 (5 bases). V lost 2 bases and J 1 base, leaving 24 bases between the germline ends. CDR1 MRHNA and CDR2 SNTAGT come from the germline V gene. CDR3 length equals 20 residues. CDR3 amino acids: CASSDADIGEGLRSNQPQHF. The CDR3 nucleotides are TGTGCCAGCAGTGACGCAGACATTGGGGAGGGGCTGAGGAGCAATCAGCCCCAGCATTTT.

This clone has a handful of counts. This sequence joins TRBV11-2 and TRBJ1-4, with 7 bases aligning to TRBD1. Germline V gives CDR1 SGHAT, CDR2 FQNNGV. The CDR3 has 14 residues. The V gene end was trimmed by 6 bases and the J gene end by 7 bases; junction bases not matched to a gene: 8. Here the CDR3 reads CASRTQGDGEKLFF. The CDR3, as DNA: TGTGCCAGCAGGACGCAGGGGGATGGTGAAAAACTGTTTTTT.

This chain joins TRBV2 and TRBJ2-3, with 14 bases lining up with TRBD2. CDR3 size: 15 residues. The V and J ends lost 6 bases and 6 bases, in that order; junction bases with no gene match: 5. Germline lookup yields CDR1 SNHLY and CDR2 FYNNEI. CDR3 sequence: CASSGTSGGSDTQYF. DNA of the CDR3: TGTGCCAGCAGCGGGACTAGCGGGGGCTCGGATACGCAGTATTTT.

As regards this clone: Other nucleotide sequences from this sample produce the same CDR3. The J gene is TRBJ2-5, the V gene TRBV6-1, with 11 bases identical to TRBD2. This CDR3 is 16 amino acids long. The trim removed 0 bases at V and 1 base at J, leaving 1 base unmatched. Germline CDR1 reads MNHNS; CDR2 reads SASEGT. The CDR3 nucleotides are TGTGCCAGCAGTGAAGCCCTAGCGGGGGGCCAAGAGACCCAGTACTTC. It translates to CASSEALAGGQETQYF.

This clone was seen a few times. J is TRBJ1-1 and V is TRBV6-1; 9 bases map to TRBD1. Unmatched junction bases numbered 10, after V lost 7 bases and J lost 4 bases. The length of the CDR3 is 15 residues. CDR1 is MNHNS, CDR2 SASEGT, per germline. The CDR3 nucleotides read TGTGCCAGCATCCTCCACGGGACAGGGAGCACTGAAGCTTTCTTT. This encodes CASILHGTGSTEAFF.

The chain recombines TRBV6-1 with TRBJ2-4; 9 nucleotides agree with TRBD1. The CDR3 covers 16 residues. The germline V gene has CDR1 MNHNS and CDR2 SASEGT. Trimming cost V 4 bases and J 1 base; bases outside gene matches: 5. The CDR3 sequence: CASSGRDRDAKNIQYF. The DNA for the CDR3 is TGTGCCAGCAGTGGTCGGGACAGGGATGCCAAAAACATTCAGTACTTC.

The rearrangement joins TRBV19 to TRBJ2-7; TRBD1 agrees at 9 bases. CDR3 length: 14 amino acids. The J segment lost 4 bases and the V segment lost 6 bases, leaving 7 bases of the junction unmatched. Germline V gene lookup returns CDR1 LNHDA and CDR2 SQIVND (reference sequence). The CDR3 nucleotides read TGTGCCAGTAGCTTACAGGGGGCCCCGTACGAGCAGTACTTC. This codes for CASSLQGAPYEQYF.

The CDR3 loop is CASSIAGREYGYTF. The DNA for the CDR3 is TGTGCCAGTAGTATTGCGGGGCGCGAATATGGCTACACCTTC. This chain links TRBV19 with TRBJ1-2, with a weak D call TRBD1 (5 bases). The germline V gene encodes CDR1 LNHDA and CDR2 SQIVND (reference sequence). V lost 3 bases, J lost 5 bases, and 13 bases lay in between. The CDR3 consists of 14 residues.

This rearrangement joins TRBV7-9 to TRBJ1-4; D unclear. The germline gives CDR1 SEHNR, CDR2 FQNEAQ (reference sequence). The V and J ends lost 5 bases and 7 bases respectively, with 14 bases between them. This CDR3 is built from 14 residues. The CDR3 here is CASSPTGSGEKLFF. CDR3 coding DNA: TGTGCCAGCAGCCCAACGGGAAGCGGTGAAAAACTGTTTTTT.

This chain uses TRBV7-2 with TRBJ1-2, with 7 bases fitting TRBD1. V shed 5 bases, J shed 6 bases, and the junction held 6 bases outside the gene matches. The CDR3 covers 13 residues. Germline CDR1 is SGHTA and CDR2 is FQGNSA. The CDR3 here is CASSLRDRDGYTF. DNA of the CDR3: TGTGCCAGCAGCCTCCGGGACAGAGATGGCTACACCTTC.

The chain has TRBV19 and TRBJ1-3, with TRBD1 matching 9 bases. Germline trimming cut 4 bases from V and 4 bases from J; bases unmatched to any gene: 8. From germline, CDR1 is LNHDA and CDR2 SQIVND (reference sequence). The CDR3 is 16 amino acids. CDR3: CASSTGTGTGGNTIYF. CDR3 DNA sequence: TGTGCCAGTAGTACTGGGACAGGGACAGGAGGAAACACCATATATTTT. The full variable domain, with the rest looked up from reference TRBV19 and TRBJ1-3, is DGGITQSPKYLFRKEGQNVTLSCEQNLNHDAMYWYRQDPGQGLRLIYYSQIVNDFQKGDIAEGYSVSREKKESFPLTVTSAQKNPTAFYLCASSTGTGTGGNTIYFGEGSWLTVV.

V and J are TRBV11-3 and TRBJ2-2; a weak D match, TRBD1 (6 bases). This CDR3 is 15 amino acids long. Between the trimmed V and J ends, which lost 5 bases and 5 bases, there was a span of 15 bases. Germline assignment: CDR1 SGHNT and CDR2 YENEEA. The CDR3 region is CASSPAQGSTGELFF. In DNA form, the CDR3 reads TGTGCCAGCAGCCCGGCGCAGGGGAGTACCGGGGAGCTGTTTTTT.

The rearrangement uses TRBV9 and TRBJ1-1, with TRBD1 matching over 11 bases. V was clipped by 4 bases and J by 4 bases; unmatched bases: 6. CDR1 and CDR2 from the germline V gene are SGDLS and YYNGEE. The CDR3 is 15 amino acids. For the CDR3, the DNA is TGTGCCAGCAGCTTGGGGACAGGGGGTAGCACTGAAGCTTTCTTT. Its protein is CASSLGTGGSTEAFF.

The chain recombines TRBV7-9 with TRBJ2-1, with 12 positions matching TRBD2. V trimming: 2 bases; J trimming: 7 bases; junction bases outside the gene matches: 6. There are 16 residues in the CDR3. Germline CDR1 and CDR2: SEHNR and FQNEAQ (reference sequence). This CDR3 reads CASSLPLAGGGNEQFF. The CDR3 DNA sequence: TGTGCCAGCAGCTTACCCCTAGCGGGGGGGGGAAATGAGCAGTTCTTC.

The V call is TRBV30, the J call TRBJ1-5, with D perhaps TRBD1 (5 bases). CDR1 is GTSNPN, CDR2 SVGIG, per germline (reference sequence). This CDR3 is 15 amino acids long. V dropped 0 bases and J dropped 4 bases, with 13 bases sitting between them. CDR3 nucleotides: TGTGCCTGGAGTGTTGGTCCAGGGCCGAATCAGCCCCAGCATTTT. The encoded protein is CAWSVGPGPNQPQHF.

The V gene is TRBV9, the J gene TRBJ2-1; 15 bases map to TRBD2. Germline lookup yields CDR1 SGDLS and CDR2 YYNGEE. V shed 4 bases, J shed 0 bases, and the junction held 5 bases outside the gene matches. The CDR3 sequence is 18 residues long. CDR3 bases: TGTGCCAGCAGCCGAGGACTAGCGGGGGGGAGCTCCTACAATGAGCAGTTCTTC. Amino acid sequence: CASSRGLAGGSSYNEQFF. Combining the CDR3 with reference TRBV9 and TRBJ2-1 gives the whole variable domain DSGVTQTPKHLITATGQRVTLRCSPRSGDLSVYWYQQSLDQGLQFLIQYYNGEERAKGNILERFSAQQFPDLHSELNLSSLELGDSALYFCASSRGLAGGSSYNEQFFGPGTRLTVL.

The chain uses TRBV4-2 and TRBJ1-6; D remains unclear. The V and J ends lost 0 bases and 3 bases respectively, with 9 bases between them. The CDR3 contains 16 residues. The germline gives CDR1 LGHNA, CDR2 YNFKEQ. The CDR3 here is CASSQDSGDYNSPLHF. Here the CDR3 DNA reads TGTGCCAGCAGCCAAGATAGCGGAGACTATAATTCACCCCTCCACTTT.

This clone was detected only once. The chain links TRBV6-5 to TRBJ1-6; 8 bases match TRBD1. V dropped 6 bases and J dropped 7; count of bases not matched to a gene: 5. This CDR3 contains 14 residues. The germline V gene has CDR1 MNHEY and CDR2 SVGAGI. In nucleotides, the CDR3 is TGTGCCAGCAGCCGGACAGGGCCGAATTCACCCCTCCACTTT. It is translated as CASSRTGPNSPLHF.

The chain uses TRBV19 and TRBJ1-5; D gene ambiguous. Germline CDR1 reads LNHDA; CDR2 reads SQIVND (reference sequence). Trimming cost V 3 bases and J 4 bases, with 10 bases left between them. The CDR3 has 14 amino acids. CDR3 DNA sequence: TGTGCCAGTAGTATCACACAGTCTAATCAGCCCCAGCATTTT. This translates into CASSITQSNQPQHF.

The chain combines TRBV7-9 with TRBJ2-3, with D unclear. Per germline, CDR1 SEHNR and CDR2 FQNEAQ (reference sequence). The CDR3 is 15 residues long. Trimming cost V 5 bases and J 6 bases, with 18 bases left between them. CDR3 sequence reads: CASSPSLSYSDTQYF. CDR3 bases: TGTGCCAGCAGCCCGTCCCTTAGTTATTCGGATACGCAGTATTTT. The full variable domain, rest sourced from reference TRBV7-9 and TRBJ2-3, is DTGVSQNPRHKITKRGQNVTFRCDPISEHNRLYWYRQTLGQGPEFLTYFQNEAQLEKSRLLSDRFSAERPKGSFSTLEIQRTEQGDSAMYLCASSPSLSYSDTQYFGPGTRLTVL.

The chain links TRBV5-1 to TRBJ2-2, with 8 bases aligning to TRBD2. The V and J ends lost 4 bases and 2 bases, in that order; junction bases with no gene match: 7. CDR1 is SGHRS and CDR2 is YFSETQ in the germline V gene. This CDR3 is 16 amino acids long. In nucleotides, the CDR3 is TGCGCCAGCAGCGGAACGACTAGCGCTAACACCGGGGAGCTGTTTTTT. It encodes CASSGTTSANTGELFF.

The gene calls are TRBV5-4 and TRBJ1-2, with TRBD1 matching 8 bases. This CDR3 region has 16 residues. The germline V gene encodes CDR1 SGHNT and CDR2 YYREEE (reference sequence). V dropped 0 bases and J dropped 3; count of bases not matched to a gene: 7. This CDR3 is CASSLVFGQGDYGYTF. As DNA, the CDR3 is TGTGCCAGCAGCTTGGTCTTCGGACAGGGAGACTATGGCTACACCTTC.

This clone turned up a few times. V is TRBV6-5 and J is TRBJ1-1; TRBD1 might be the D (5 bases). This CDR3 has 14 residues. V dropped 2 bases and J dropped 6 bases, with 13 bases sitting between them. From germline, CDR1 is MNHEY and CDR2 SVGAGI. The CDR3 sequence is CASSYGVGAPEAFF. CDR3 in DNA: TGTGCCAGCAGTTACGGGGTAGGGGCCCCTGAAGCTTTCTTT.

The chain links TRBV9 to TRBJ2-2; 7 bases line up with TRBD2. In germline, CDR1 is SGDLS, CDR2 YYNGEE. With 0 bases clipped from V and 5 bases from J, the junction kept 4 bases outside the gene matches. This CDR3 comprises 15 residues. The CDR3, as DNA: TGTGCCAGCAGCGTAGGTCAGGGAGGGACCGGGGAGCTGTTTTTT. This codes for CASSVGQGGTGELFF. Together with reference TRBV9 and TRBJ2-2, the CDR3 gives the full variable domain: DSGVTQTPKHLITATGQRVTLRCSPRSGDLSVYWYQQSLDQGLQFLIQYYNGEERAKGNILERFSAQQFPDLHSELNLSSLELGDSALYFCASSVGQGGTGELFFGEGSRLTVL.

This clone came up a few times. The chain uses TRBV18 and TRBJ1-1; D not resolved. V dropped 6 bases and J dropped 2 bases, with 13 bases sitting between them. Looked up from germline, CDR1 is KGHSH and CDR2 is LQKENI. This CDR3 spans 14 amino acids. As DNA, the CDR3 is TGTGCCAGCTCCCAAGGAGGCCGAAACACTGAAGCTTTCTTT. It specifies CASSQGGRNTEAFF. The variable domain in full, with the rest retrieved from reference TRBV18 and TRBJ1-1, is NAGVMQNPRHLVRRRGQEARLRCSPMKGHSHVYWYRQLPEEGLKFMVYLQKENIIDESGMPKERFSAEFPKEGPSILRIQQVVRGDSAAYFCASSQGGRNTEAFFGQGTRLTVV.

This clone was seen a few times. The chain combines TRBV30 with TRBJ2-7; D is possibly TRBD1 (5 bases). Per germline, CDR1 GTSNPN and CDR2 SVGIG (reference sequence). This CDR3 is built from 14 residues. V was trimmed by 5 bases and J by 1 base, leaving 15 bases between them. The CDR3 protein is CAWAKTAGSYEQYF. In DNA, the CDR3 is TGTGCCTGGGCAAAGACAGCCGGGTCCTACGAGCAGTACTTC.

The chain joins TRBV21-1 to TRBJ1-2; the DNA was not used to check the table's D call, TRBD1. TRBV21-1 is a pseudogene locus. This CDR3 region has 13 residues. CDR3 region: CASPWQGVDGYTF. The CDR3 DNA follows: TGTGCCAGCCCTTGGCAGGGGGTGGATGGCTACACCTTC.